The 18 T cell receptor beta chains reported below all come from one sample, sequenced in a study of graft-versus-host responses after intestinal transplantation. Their antigens remain unidentified. Repertoires were generated with immunoSEQ multiplex PCR, while TCRdb's copy carries only in-frame clones and drops some. This table has roughly 92,000 clones, 75% to 90% appearing once. This specimen consisted of unstimulated CD4+ T cells sorted from spleen or lymph node cells, obtained before intestinal transplant. The receptors derive from a human donor who received an intestinal transplant.

The V and J genes are TRBV2 and TRBJ1-5; D possibly corresponds to TRBD1 (5 bases). This CDR3 is built from 14 residues. The germline gives CDR1 SNHLY, CDR2 FYNNEI. Trimming cost V 3 bases and J 6 bases, with 12 bases left between them. CDR3 DNA sequence: TGTGCCAGCAGTGAGGCGGGAGGGGCTCAGCCCCAGCATTTT. The encoded protein is CASSEAGGAQPQHF. Full variable domain (missing parts from reference TRBV2 and TRBJ1-5): EPEVTQTPSHQVTQMGQEVILRCVPISNHLYFYWYRQILGQKVEFLVSFYNNEISEKSEIFDDQFSVERPDGSNFTLKIRSTKLEDSAMYFCASSEAGGAQPQHFGDGTRLSIL.

J is TRBJ2-6 and V is TRBV7-2; 7 nucleotides align to TRBD2. The V gene end was trimmed by 5 bases and the J gene end by 5 bases; junction bases not matched to a gene: 9. Germline V gives CDR1 SGHTA, CDR2 FQGNSA. The CDR3 totals 16 residues. CDR3 nucleotide sequence: TGTGCCAGCAGCCGGGACTACGATTTACGGGCCAACGTCCTGACTTTC. As protein: CASSRDYDLRANVLTF.

The V gene is TRBV5-6, the J gene TRBJ1-1; possible D gene TRBD1, 5 bases. The V and J ends lost 2 bases and 0 bases respectively, with 17 bases between them. The CDR3 has 17 residues. CDR1 is SGHDT, CDR2 YYEEEE, per germline. Here the CDR3 reads CASSLFAGPNLNTEAFF. Written as DNA, the CDR3 is TGTGCCAGCAGCTTATTTGCGGGACCGAACCTGAACACTGAAGCTTTCTTT. Based on the CDR3 plus reference TRBV5-6 and TRBJ1-1, the full variable domain is DAGVTQSPTHLIKTRGQQVTLRCSPKSGHDTVSWYQQALGQGPQFIFQYYEEEERQRGNFPDRFSGHQFPNYSSELNVNALLLGDSALYLCASSLFAGPNLNTEAFFGQGTRLTVV.

The V call is TRBV6-1, the J call TRBJ2-4; 7 bases agree with TRBD1. Germline V CDR1 and CDR2: MNHNS, SASEGT. The length of the CDR3 is 14 residues. V was pared by 7 bases and J by 0 bases, with 3 bases of the junction left unmatched. The DNA of the CDR3 is TGTGCCAGCAAGGGACAGATAGCCAAAAACATTCAGTACTTC. Translated: CASKGQIAKNIQYF.

The rearrangement links TRBV5-6 to TRBJ2-3; no definite D call. The CDR3 extends over 16 amino acids. V gave up 4 bases and J gave up 2 bases, with 17 bases separating them. Per the germline V gene, CDR1 is SGHDT and CDR2 is YYEEEE. CDR3 bases: TGTGCCAGCAGCGGCCCTGGCCAGGCCCTCACAGATACGCAGTATTTT. This gives the protein CASSGPGQALTDTQYF.

A word on this clone: One end of the junction does not line up with germline, which may come from a read error. The V and J genes are TRBV23-1 and TRBJ2-4; no definite D call. TRBV23-1 is flagged as an ORF with uncertain function. The CDR3 has 9 amino acids. In DNA form, the CDR3 reads TGCGCCAGCAGTCAATCCCCGGACTTC. It encodes CASSQSPDF.

CDR3 protein: CASSFGGQGLNYGYTF. Here the CDR3 DNA reads TGCGCCAGCAGCTTCGGGGGACAGGGACTAAACTATGGCTACACCTTC. V is TRBV5-1 and J is TRBJ1-2; 9 positions agree with TRBD1. V was pared by 2 bases and J by 2 bases, with 7 bases of the junction left unmatched. The V gene's germline CDR1 is SGHRS and CDR2 YFSETQ. The CDR3 spans 16 residues.

The chain recombines TRBV2 with TRBJ1-6; D unclear. V gave up 4 bases and J gave up 5 bases, with 6 bases separating them. Germline values: CDR1 SNHLY, CDR2 FYNNEI. The CDR3 totals 13 residues. The CDR3 nucleotides are TGTGCCAGCAGTGCTACTAATAATTCACCCCTCCACTTT. Translated, it gives CASSATNNSPLHF.

This sequence joins TRBV15 and TRBJ1-2, with TRBD1 matching 10 bases. V gave up 1 base and J gave up 3 bases; unmatched junction bases: 8. Germline V gene data show CDR1 as LNHNV and CDR2 as YYDKDF (reference sequence). The CDR3 has 17 amino acids. The CDR3 here is CATSRVRTGGIDYGYTF. CDR3 bases: TGTGCCACCAGCAGAGTTCGGACAGGGGGAATTGACTATGGCTACACCTTC.

There are a few counts of this clone. The chain joins TRBV4-1 to TRBJ1-6; no definite D call. V was cut by 1 base and J by 7 bases, with 11 bases left in between. Germline V gives CDR1 MGHRA, CDR2 YSYEKL. The CDR3 is made up of 15 amino acids. The CDR3 DNA is TGCGCCAGCAGCCAAGCGGGAGGTTCGAATTCACCCCTCCACTTT. Residues: CASSQAGGSNSPLHF.

The genes are TRBV6-1 and TRBJ1-1, with D perhaps matching TRBD1 (6 bases). Trimming cost V 1 base and J 3 bases, with 12 bases left between them. CDR3 length: 15 amino acids. Germline V gene lookup returns CDR1 MNHNS and CDR2 SASEGT. CDR3 sequence (DNA): TGTGCCAGCAGTGAAGTATGGACAGCTTACACTGAAGCTTTCTTT. As protein: CASSEVWTAYTEAFF.

CDR3 sequence (DNA): TGTGCCAGTACCCCAGGGGGTGGGTACAATGAGCAGTTCTTC. Residues: CASTPGGGYNEQFF. The chain carries TRBV19 and TRBJ2-1, with 7 bases identical to TRBD1. Germline CDR1 LNHDA, CDR2 SQIVND (reference sequence). Trimming cost V 7 bases and J 4 bases; bases outside gene matches: 7. The CDR3 sequence is 14 residues long. The full variable domain, its missing parts supplied by reference TRBV19 and TRBJ2-1, is DGGITQSPKYLFRKEGQNVTLSCEQNLNHDAMYWYRQDPGQGLRLIYYSQIVNDFQKGDIAEGYSVSREKKESFPLTVTSAQKNPTAFYLCASTPGGGYNEQFFGPGTRLTVL.

This clone was seen a handful of times. The chain uses TRBV4-1 and TRBJ2-1, with D maybe TRBD1 (6 bases). Germline CDR1 reads MGHRA; CDR2 reads YSYEKL. Trimming removed 3 bases from V and 5 bases from J, with 20 bases in between. The CDR3 is 17 residues long. As DNA, the CDR3 is TGCGCCAGCAGCCACCCTGTAGCGCGAGGGGGTCACAATGAGCAGTTCTTC. The encoded protein is CASSHPVARGGHNEQFF.

This chain uses TRBV29-1 with TRBJ2-2; 11 nucleotides match TRBD1. There are 17 residues in the CDR3. Germline-derived CDR1 and CDR2 are SQVTM and ANQGSEA. V lost 0 bases and J lost 6; bases outside the gene matches: 9. DNA of the CDR3: TGCAGCGTTGAAGATACGGGCGGGACAGGGGGGTCCGGGGAGCTGTTTTTT. It encodes CSVEDTGGTGGSGELFF.

The chain joins TRBV27 to TRBJ1-2; weak D call: TRBD1 (5 bases). The V gene lost 6 bases and the J gene lost 0 bases, with 14 bases spanning the gap. Looked up from germline, CDR1 is MNHEY and CDR2 is SMNVEV (reference sequence). This CDR3 region has 15 residues. The CDR3, as DNA: TGTGCCAGCAGCAAGTCGGACACTTCTAACTATGGCTACACCTTC. Protein: CASSKSDTSNYGYTF.

The chain recombines TRBV6-5 with TRBJ2-1; D possibly corresponds to TRBD2 (6 bases). The V and J ends lost 0 bases and 8 bases respectively, with 8 bases between them. This CDR3 is 13 amino acids long. The germline gives CDR1 MNHEY, CDR2 SVGAGI. The CDR3 DNA reads TGTGCCAGCAGTTACTCGCGGGGCTATGAGCAGTTCTTC. Its protein product is CASSYSRGYEQFF.

This sequence joins TRBV7-3 and TRBJ1-1; D is possibly TRBD1 (5 bases). Trimming stripped 4 bases from V and 6 bases from J, with 15 bases between. Germline CDR1 SGHTA, CDR2 FQGTGA. The CDR3 extends over 14 amino acids. The CDR3: CASSSPRQLSEAFF. In DNA, the CDR3 is TGTGCCAGCAGCTCCCCACGACAGTTATCTGAAGCTTTCTTT.

This clone appeared once. This chain joins TRBV6-5 and TRBJ1-6; the D is unclear. The CDR3 has 14 amino acids. Germline V gene lookup returns CDR1 MNHEY and CDR2 SVGAGI. V gave up 5 bases and J gave up 12 bases, with 17 bases separating them. The CDR3 nucleotides read TGTGCCAGCAGTCAAGTCGGAGTTCAAGGACCCCTCCACTTT. The encoded protein is CASSQVGVQGPLHF.